The 18 T cell receptor beta chains given below trace back to one sample, sequenced in a study of technical replicates of blood from a handful of donors. The repertoire was sequenced with immunoSEQ multiplex PCR; TCRdb's copy has only in-frame clones and lacks some. This sample has fewer than 95,000 clones, with 91% found just once. The sample consisted of T cells isolated from PBMCs. Source of these receptors: a human donor in good health.

The V gene is TRBV19, the J gene TRBJ2-1; D possibly corresponds to TRBD2 (5 bases). This CDR3 comprises 15 residues. From germline, CDR1 is LNHDA and CDR2 SQIVND (reference sequence). The V end lost 6 bases, the J end lost 6 bases, and 18 bases lay between the germline ends. The CDR3 coding sequence is TGTGCCAGTAGCCCCGGACTCCCTTACTCCAATGAGCAGTTCTTC. This gives the protein CASSPGLPYSNEQFF.

The chain carries TRBV18 and TRBJ2-3, with D unresolved. Germline V lookup: CDR1 KGHSH, CDR2 LQKENI. V was shortened by 6 bases and J by 6 bases, with 13 bases between the two germline ends. This CDR3 has 13 residues. CDR3 loop: CASSLLDFDTQYF. The CDR3 DNA reads as TGTGCCAGCTCCCTTCTAGATTTTGATACGCAGTATTTT.

This sequence joins TRBV11-2 and TRBJ1-4; D remains unclear. The V gene's germline CDR1 is SGHAT and CDR2 FQNNGV. The V end was cut by 2 bases, the J end by 8 bases, with 12 bases between. The CDR3 is 14 amino acids. CDR3 DNA sequence: TGTGCCAGCAGCTTAACTCCGAGTTGGGAAAAACTGTTTTTT. This sequence encodes CASSLTPSWEKLFF.

The V gene is TRBV28, the J gene TRBJ1-2; 7 nucleotides match TRBD1. The CDR3 extends over 15 amino acids. CDR1 MDHEN and CDR2 SYDVKM come from the germline V gene. With 8 bases clipped from V and 8 bases from J, the junction kept 17 bases outside the gene matches. The chain's CDR3 is CASEGGRTALWGYTF. CDR3 coding DNA: TGTGCCAGCGAAGGGGGCAGAACCGCACTTTGGGGCTACACCTTC.

The V and J genes are TRBV19 and TRBJ2-1; 14 bases align to TRBD2. V shed 4 bases, J shed 7 bases, and the junction held 3 bases outside the gene matches. The CDR3 runs to 15 residues. Looked up from germline, CDR1 is LNHDA and CDR2 is SQIVND (reference sequence). The CDR3 is CASSKGLAGENEQFF. The DNA for the CDR3 is TGTGCCAGTAGTAAGGGACTAGCGGGGGAAAATGAGCAGTTCTTC.

This clone was observed a handful of times. The chain's CDR3 is CAYHRDRVSYEQYF. CDR3 DNA sequence: TGTGCCTACCACCGGGACAGGGTTTCCTACGAGCAGTACTTC. The chain joins TRBV30 to TRBJ2-7; 9 bases match TRBD1. Germline loops: CDR1 GTSNPN, CDR2 SVGIG (reference sequence). This CDR3 has 14 residues. V lost 7 bases to trimming and J lost 1 base; unmatched junction nucleotides: 8. Combining the CDR3 with reference TRBV30 and TRBJ2-7 gives the whole variable domain SQTIHQWPATLVQPVGSPLSLECTVEGTSNPNLYWYRQAAGRGLQLLFYSVGIGQISSEVPQNLSASRPQDRQFILSSKKLLLSDSGFYLCAYHRDRVSYEQYFGPGTRLTVT.

V gene TRBV28 combines with J gene TRBJ1-4, with D uncertain. V shed 3 bases and J shed 6 bases, with 11 bases lying between them. There are 14 residues in the CDR3. Germline V gives CDR1 MDHEN, CDR2 SYDVKM. CDR3 residues: CASSFEPLYEKLFF. CDR3 in DNA: TGTGCCAGCAGTTTCGAGCCGTTATATGAAAAACTGTTTTTT. Filled out from reference TRBV28 and TRBJ1-4, the complete variable domain reads DVKVTQSSRYLVKRTGEKVFLECVQDMDHENMFWYRQDPGLGLRLIYFSYDVKMKEKGDIPEGYSVSREKKERFSLILESASTNQTSMYLCASSFEPLYEKLFFGSGTQLSVL.

This clone was picked up one time. The chain combines TRBV4-1 with TRBJ1-4, with D perhaps matching TRBD1 (5 bases). The CDR3 contains 17 residues. Germline CDR1 MGHRA, CDR2 YSYEKL. The V gene lost 3 bases and the J gene lost 7 bases, with 21 bases spanning the gap. DNA of the CDR3: TGCGCCAGCAGCCAGCATCCGCTCCGGGGGAAGGGTGAAAAACTGTTTTTT. Its protein is CASSQHPLRGKGEKLFF.

This clone has a single count. The genes are TRBV7-2 and TRBJ1-1; 9 bases are shared with TRBD1. The CDR3 runs 16 residues. Trimming at V came to 4 bases and at J to 4 bases, leaving 10 bases not matched to a gene. The germline V gene has CDR1 SGHTA and CDR2 FQGNSA. The CDR3 protein is CASSYRDRASGTEAFF. For the CDR3, the DNA is TGTGCCAGCAGCTACCGGGACAGGGCCTCGGGCACTGAAGCTTTCTTT.

The genes are TRBV7-6 and TRBJ2-7, with 10 bases identical to TRBD1. Looked up from germline, CDR1 is SGHVS and CDR2 is FNYEAQ. Trimming cost V 6 bases and J 4 bases; bases outside gene matches: 6. The CDR3 covers 14 residues. The CDR3 reads CASSPGTGVYEQYF. Written as DNA, the CDR3 is TGTGCCAGCAGTCCCGGGACAGGGGTTTACGAGCAGTACTTC. The full variable domain, in which reference TRBV7-6 and TRBJ2-7 provide the parts outside the CDR3, is GAGVSQSPRYKVTKRGQDVALRCDPISGHVSLYWYRQALGQGPEFLTYFNYEAQQDKSGLPNDRFSAERPEGSISTLTIQRTEQRDSAMYRCASSPGTGVYEQYFGPGTRLTVT.

In this sample, this clone turned up a few times. The chain joins TRBV6-1 to TRBJ1-5; the match to TRBD1 covers 7 bases. After removal of 5 bases from V and 3 bases from J, the junction contained 4 bases not matched to a gene. Germline V CDR1 and CDR2: MNHNS, SASEGT. The CDR3 has 14 residues. CDR3: CASSPTGANQPQHF. Written as DNA, the CDR3 is TGTGCCAGCAGTCCAACAGGGGCCAATCAGCCCCAGCATTTT.

CDR3 region: CASSALPGQGGDTQYF. CDR3 sequence (DNA): TGCGCCAGCAGCGCACTACCGGGTCAAGGAGGGGATACGCAGTATTTT. The chain employs TRBV5-1 and TRBJ2-3; perhaps TRBD2 as D (6 bases). The germline V and J ends were trimmed by 4 bases and 6 bases, with 21 bases remaining between them. The CDR3 loop spans 16 amino acids. In germline, CDR1 is SGHRS, CDR2 YFSETQ.

The rearrangement links TRBV28 to TRBJ2-1; TRBD1 matches 8 bases. The CDR3 extends over 17 amino acids. Germline CDR1 reads MDHEN; CDR2 reads SYDVKM. With 5 bases clipped from V and 5 bases from J, the junction kept 14 bases outside the gene matches. CDR3 sequence: CASSPRGTGRGDNEQFF. The CDR3 DNA sequence: TGTGCCAGCAGTCCAAGAGGGACAGGTCGAGGTGACAATGAGCAGTTCTTC.

This chain uses TRBV27 with TRBJ2-7; no firm D call. The CDR3 is 15 residues long. V was shortened by 0 bases and J by 6 bases, with 15 bases between the two germline ends. Per the germline V gene, CDR1 is MNHEY and CDR2 is SMNVEV (reference sequence). The CDR3 loop reads CASSLSYFDMREQYF. The CDR3 DNA reads as TGTGCCAGCAGTTTATCTTACTTCGACATGCGCGAGCAGTACTTC.

DNA of the CDR3: TGCGCCAGCAGCTGGCAATTCGGGGGGGGGATTTCCACTCTGGGATACAATGAGCAGTTCTTC. This codes for CASSWQFGGGISTLGYNEQFF. The chain is built from TRBV5-1 and TRBJ2-1; 8 positions agree with TRBD2. J was trimmed by 4 bases and V by 3 bases; bases with no gene match: 24. The CDR3 loop spans 21 amino acids. Germline V gene data show CDR1 as SGHRS and CDR2 as YFSETQ.

On this clone: Germline and junction disagree at one end, which may indicate a read error. The chain recombines TRBV7-9 with TRBJ2-3, with D hard to call. The CDR3 is made up of 12 amino acids. Per the germline V gene, CDR1 is SEHNR and CDR2 is FQNEAQ (reference sequence). In DNA, the CDR3 is TGTGCCAGCAGCCCAGACACAGATGCGCAGTATTTT. This sequence encodes CASSPDTDAQYF.

The chain recombines TRBV5-1 with TRBJ2-1; TRBD2 aligns across 7 bases. The CDR3 covers 16 residues. Unmatched junction bases numbered 7, after V lost 3 bases and J lost 1 base. Germline V gene sequence: CDR1 SGHRS, CDR2 YFSETQ. CDR3 loop: CASSSIAGYSYNEQFF. The CDR3 DNA follows: TGCGCCAGCAGCTCTATAGCGGGTTATTCCTACAATGAGCAGTTCTTC.

The chain links TRBV5-4 to TRBJ2-1, with TRBD2 matching 14 bases. V lost 2 bases and J lost 10; bases outside the gene matches: 2. This CDR3 region has 14 residues. Germline V gene lookup returns CDR1 SGHNT and CDR2 YYREEE (reference sequence). This CDR3 is CASSFRLAGGEQFF. CDR3 coding DNA: TGTGCCAGCAGCTTCAGACTAGCGGGGGGGGAGCAGTTCTTC.